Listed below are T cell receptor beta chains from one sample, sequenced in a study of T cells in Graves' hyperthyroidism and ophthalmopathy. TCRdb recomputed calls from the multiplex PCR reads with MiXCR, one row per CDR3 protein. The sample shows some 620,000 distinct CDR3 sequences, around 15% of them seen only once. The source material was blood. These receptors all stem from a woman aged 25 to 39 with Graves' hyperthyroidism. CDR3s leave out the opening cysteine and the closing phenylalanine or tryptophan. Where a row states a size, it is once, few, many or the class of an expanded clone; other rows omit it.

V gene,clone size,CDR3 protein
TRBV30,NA,AWSEGVFGNEQY
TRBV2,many,ATWTGGYEQY
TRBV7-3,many,ASSSVGGVGETQY
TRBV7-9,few,ASSPGTEQY
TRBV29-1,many,SGDDDRVNTEAF
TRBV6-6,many,ASSYDAASDEQF
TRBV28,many,ASQGGGGYSNQPQH
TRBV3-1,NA,ASRPGLAGATDTQY
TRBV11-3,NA,ASSFGGGPRSTDTQY
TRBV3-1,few,ASSQLSLGELF
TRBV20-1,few,SARGTSGPYEQY
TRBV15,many,ATSDRRAYNEQF